This T cell receptor (beta chain) was profiled in a study of blood T cell repertoires in COVID-19. Study at large: The study drew acute and convalescent COVID-19 samples from the United States, Italy and Spain.

Original methodology: The assay estimated nucleated cells by amplifying reference gene primers. This table comes from immunoSEQ multiplex PCR, and its TCRdb copy is limited to in-frame clones, with some not included. V, J and clone size are taken as reported in that table, and D and trimming were inferred from the DNA itself. The data hold 140,000 to 150,000 clones, with approximately 88% observed a single time. This CDR3 contains 15 residues. Germline-derived CDR1 and CDR2 are MNHEY and SMNVEV (reference sequence). Trimming removed 2 bases at V and 1 base at J, with 6 bases between. Material: peripheral blood. This clonotype was obtained from a woman aged 45-60 years with acute or convalescent COVID-19. The V call is TRBV27, the J call TRBJ1-6; D is ambiguous. The CDR3 region is CASSLGGSYNSPLHF. CDR3 bases: TGTGCCAGCAGTTTAGGAGGGTCCTATAATTCACCCCTCCACTTT.